The next 21 T cell receptor beta chains were all read from a single sample in a study of blood T cell repertoires in COVID-19. Assay: immunoSEQ multiplex PCR; the TCRdb copy retains only in-frame clones and omits some. The profile shows about 400,000 clones, 88% of them singletons. The sequencing sample was made of PBMCs or T cells enriched from blood (not recorded which). The source of these receptors is a woman between 35 and 50 years old with acute COVID-19.

V and J are TRBV9 and TRBJ1-3; D ambiguous. The V end was cut by 3 bases, the J end by 0 bases, with 7 bases between. This CDR3 has 14 amino acids. Germline V CDR1 and CDR2: SGDLS, YYNGEE. CDR3 sequence: CASSADNSGNTIYF. Here the CDR3 DNA reads TGTGCCAGCAGCGCCGACAACTCTGGAAACACCATATATTTT.

This rearrangement joins TRBV12-3 or TRBV12-4 to TRBJ1-2; D not resolved. Trimming cost V 3 bases and J 4 bases, with 9 bases left between them. This CDR3 spans 13 amino acids. CDR3 protein: CASSFKQFYGYTF. In nucleotides, the CDR3 is TGTGCCAGCAGTTTTAAACAGTTCTATGGCTACACCTTC.

V is TRBV5-4 and J is TRBJ2-5, with 8 bases identical to TRBD1. The CDR3 spans 14 residues. Per germline, CDR1 SGHNT and CDR2 YYREEE (reference sequence). The V and J ends lost 2 bases and 1 base, in that order; junction bases with no gene match: 1. Here the CDR3 reads CASSFQGAQETQYF. In nucleotides, the CDR3 is TGTGCCAGCAGCTTCCAGGGGGCCCAAGAGACCCAGTACTTC.

This clone was found once. Here the CDR3 reads CSASPGLAGGWTETQYF. The CDR3 DNA sequence: TGCAGTGCTAGTCCGGGACTAGCGGGGGGATGGACAGAGACCCAGTACTTC. V usage is TRBV20-1 and J usage is TRBJ2-5; 15 bases map to TRBD2. The CDR3 runs 17 residues. J gave up 4 bases and V 3 bases, and 9 bases lay outside the gene matches. The germline V gene has CDR1 DFQATT and CDR2 SNEGSKA (reference sequence).

DNA of the CDR3: TGTGCCAGCAGCTTAGGCCTCTCCCGGGACACGGAGACCCAGTACTTC. Residues: CASSLGLSRDTETQYF. The chain combines TRBV13 with TRBJ2-5; a weak D match, TRBD1 (6 bases). Germline V gene lookup returns CDR1 PRHDT and CDR2 FYEKMQ (reference sequence). Between the trimmed V and J ends, which lost 0 bases and 5 bases, there was a span of 16 bases. The CDR3 is 16 residues long.

The chain employs TRBV6-4 and TRBJ1-2; D may be TRBD1 (5 bases). CDR1 and CDR2 (germline): MRHNA, SNTAGT. This CDR3 contains 16 residues. V dropped 0 bases and J dropped 1 base, with 12 bases sitting between them. The CDR3 spells CASSDSYRNINYGYTF. The CDR3 DNA reads TGTGCCAGCAGTGACTCGTACAGGAACATTAACTATGGCTACACCTTC.

This clone was counted a few times. This chain uses TRBV30 with TRBJ2-3; tentatively, D is TRBD1 (5 bases). Looked up from germline, CDR1 is GTSNPN and CDR2 is SVGIG (reference sequence). This CDR3 has 13 residues. The V gene lost 3 bases and the J gene lost 1 base, with 8 bases spanning the gap. The CDR3 nucleotides are TGTGCCTGGAGCCCCAGGGGCACAGATACGCAGTATTTT. Translation gives CAWSPRGTDTQYF.

The chain joins TRBV19 to TRBJ2-7, with TRBD2 as a possible D gene (6 bases). The CDR3 is 15 amino acids. CDR1 is LNHDA and CDR2 is SQIVND in the germline V gene (reference sequence). V was clipped by 2 bases and J by 1 base, with 12 bases between them. DNA for the CDR3: TGTGCCAGTAGTATAACTGCTAGCGAGTCCTACGAGCAGTACTTC. Translation: CASSITASESYEQYF.

V is TRBV19 and J is TRBJ1-5, with D unclear. The germline V gene has CDR1 LNHDA and CDR2 SQIVND (reference sequence). The CDR3 has 14 amino acids. V was shortened by 6 bases and J by 4 bases, with 13 bases between the two germline ends. Written as DNA, the CDR3 is TGTGCCAGTAGAATGGGCCGGCTAAATCAGCCCCAGCATTTT. This translates into CASRMGRLNQPQHF.

The chain links TRBV29-1 to TRBJ1-2; the D is unclear. Between the trimmed V and J ends, which lost 0 bases and 14 bases, there was a span of 16 bases. Germline V gives CDR1 SQVTM, CDR2 ANQGSEA. This CDR3 is built from 12 residues. The CDR3 nucleotides read TGCAGCGTTGAAGATCTATCGGTAATGAGGACCTTC. Translation gives CSVEDLSVMRTF.

The chain employs TRBV20-1 and TRBJ2-7; D unresolved. The CDR3 runs to 11 residues. V lost 3 bases to trimming and J lost 4 bases, with 7 bases between them. Germline loops: CDR1 DFQATT, CDR2 SNEGSKA (reference sequence). The CDR3 bases are TGCAGTGCTAGCGGGTCTTACGAGCAGTACTTC. It encodes CSASGSYEQYF.

This clone was picked up one time. This chain joins TRBV6-5 and TRBJ2-1; possible D gene TRBD1, 5 bases. The CDR3 sequence is 13 residues long. V was pared by 6 bases and J by 4 bases, with 10 bases between. Germline CDR1 reads MNHEY; CDR2 reads SVGAGI. In DNA form, the CDR3 reads TGTGCCAGCAGCCGGACACCTTACAATGAGCAGTTCTTC. This gives the protein CASSRTPYNEQFF.

This chain links TRBV12-5 with TRBJ1-5; D might be TRBD1 (5 bases). V lost 3 bases, J lost 7 bases, and 13 bases lay in between. The CDR3 is 14 residues long. Germline V gene data show CDR1 as LGHNT and CDR2 as FRNRAP. CDR3 nucleotide sequence: TGTGCTAGTGGTTTAGGGGTATACGGGCAGCCCCAGCATTTT. It is translated as CASGLGVYGQPQHF.

The V and J genes are TRBV11-3 and TRBJ2-1; TRBD2 might be the D (5 bases). V was shortened by 5 bases and J by 4 bases, with 15 bases between the two germline ends. The CDR3 is made up of 15 amino acids. Germline assignment: CDR1 SGHNT and CDR2 YENEEA. The CDR3 DNA is TGTGCCAGCAGCCCAATCCGGACGGGGTACAATGAGCAGTTCTTC. This codes for CASSPIRTGYNEQFF.

The chain carries TRBV5-1 and TRBJ2-3, with D maybe TRBD1 (7 bases). V was trimmed by 4 bases and J by 5 bases, leaving 17 bases between them. The V gene's germline CDR1 is SGHRS and CDR2 YFSETQ. The CDR3 loop spans 15 amino acids. CDR3 nucleotides: TGCGCCAGCAGCCGCGGGACAGTTGAGGGAGATACGCAGTATTTT. Its protein is CASSRGTVEGDTQYF.

The chain uses TRBV7-2 and TRBJ2-3; TRBD2 is a possible D gene (6 bases). V was trimmed by 1 base and J by 7 bases, leaving 15 bases between them. There are 15 residues in the CDR3. Germline V gene data show CDR1 as SGHTA and CDR2 as FQGNSA. The CDR3 sequence: CASSLVGGTFHTQYF. The DNA for the CDR3 is TGTGCCAGCAGCTTAGTCGGAGGGACCTTCCATACGCAGTATTTT.

The V gene is TRBV28, the J gene TRBJ1-6, with a tentative D call TRBD1 (5 bases). CDR3 size: 15 residues. The germline CDR1 and CDR2 sequences are MDHEN and SYDVKM. Trimming cost V 7 bases and J 4 bases, with 14 bases left between them. The CDR3 DNA sequence: TGTGCCAGCAACCGAGGGACTGTATATAATTCACCCCTCCACTTT. Its protein is CASNRGTVYNSPLHF.

The chain uses TRBV19 and TRBJ2-1; no clear D. This CDR3 has 15 amino acids. The V and J ends lost 3 bases and 0 bases respectively, with 9 bases between them. Germline CDR1 reads LNHDA; CDR2 reads SQIVND (reference sequence). In DNA, the CDR3 is TGTGCCAGTAGTATTCAGGATTCCTCCTACAATGAGCAGTTCTTC. Its translation: CASSIQDSSYNEQFF.

This rearrangement joins TRBV5-6 to TRBJ1-2, with TRBD1 as a possible D gene (6 bases). V lost 0 bases, J lost 7 bases, and 10 bases lay in between. The V gene's germline CDR1 is SGHDT and CDR2 YYEEEE. The CDR3 covers 13 residues. CDR3 in amino acids: CASSLDRVGGYTF. DNA of the CDR3: TGTGCCAGCAGCTTGGACAGGGTAGGTGGCTACACCTTC.

The rearrangement links TRBV2 to TRBJ2-1; TRBD1 might be the D (6 bases). The CDR3 consists of 12 residues. With 11 bases removed from V and 3 bases from J, the gap between germline ends came to 11 bases. The germline V gene has CDR1 SNHLY and CDR2 FYNNEI. Here the CDR3 reads CAGNRDYNEQFF. In nucleotides, the CDR3 is TGTGCCGGAAACAGGGACTACAATGAGCAGTTCTTC.

This chain links TRBV2 with TRBJ2-7; 10 positions agree with TRBD2. This CDR3 has 15 residues. CDR1 SNHLY and CDR2 FYNNEI come from the germline V gene. Unmatched junction bases numbered 14, after V lost 6 bases and J lost 9 bases. This CDR3 is CASRDLVAGGGVQYF. The CDR3 region has the DNA TGTGCCAGCAGGGACCTGGTAGCGGGGGGTGGTGTGCAGTACTTC.